This TCR beta chain was profiled in a study of Ad26.COV2.S vaccination and SARS-CoV-2 variants. Across the whole study: A participant enrolled in the COV1001 Ad26.COV2.S trial arm provided the sample. Administration of Ad26.COV2.S was intramuscular, either once or twice 56 days apart. Study results and caveats: An underestimation of total T cell responses may have resulted from the TCR breadth and depth analyses.

The CDR3 has 14 residues. The V gene's germline CDR1 is SEHNR and CDR2 FQNEAQ (reference sequence). Trimming shortened V by 5 bases and J by 3 bases, and 12 bases separated the two germline ends. Libraries were prepared by immunoSEQ multiplex PCR; TCRdb keeps only in-frame clonotypes and omits some of them. Here the sample spans hundreds of thousands of clones, less than 90% being singletons. Worth noting for this clone: What it binds is not known.

Treatment defined: approximately 18 received Ad26.COV2.S at low or high dose, single or two shots; roughly five received placebo; per-sample allocation not given. Samples came from day 63 after the first vaccine or placebo injection. An adult donor aged 18-55 years was enrolled in Boston. This clonotype was obtained from a person between 18 and 65 years old who received the Ad26.COV2.S COVID-19 vaccine or a placebo. The sample was peripheral blood, taken in a trial of Ad26.COV2.S vaccine versus placebo. The V call is TRBV7-9, the J call TRBJ2-3, with a weak D call TRBD2 (6 bases). The CDR3: CASSPERVTDTQYF. In DNA, the CDR3 is TGTGCCAGCAGCCCGGAGCGGGTTACAGATACGCAGTATTTT.